Here is one TCR beta chain with its context. Its specificity is unknown. These data belong to a study of human versus mouse CDR3 diversity and MHC coevolution. For the study at large: Valid reads per sample ranged from roughly 5.5 x 10^6 to 1.7 x 10^7.

Germline loops: CDR1 ENHRY, CDR2 SYGVKD. The CDR3 extends over 15 amino acids. Trimming shortened V by 3 bases and J by 6 bases, and 15 bases separated the two germline ends. Findings of the study overall: Approximately 1.7 million TCR beta clonotypes were estimated for humans, the largest repertoire.

Method: immunoSEQ multiplex PCR; TCRdb's copy keeps in-frame clones and lacks some. Of roughly 80,000 clones in the sample, over 85% were seen once. Sequencing was done on a sample of naive CD4+ T cells from blood. The sample's subset: CD45RO-negative CD62L-positive naive CD4 T cells. The chain links TRBV10-3 to TRBJ2-1; the D gene is possibly TRBD2 (6 bases). This clonotype originated in a person aged 30-70 years in good health. The CDR3 spells CAISDSGSRFNEQFF. The CDR3 nucleotides are TGTGCCATCAGTGACTCCGGGAGCCGGTTCAATGAGCAGTTCTTC.